The source of this TCR beta chain is a study of chemoradiotherapy in HPV16-positive cancers. Study at large: Candidate HPV-specific clones and shared TCR motifs came from a couple of HPV16-positive patients.

Clones were read by immunoSEQ multiplex PCR, and TCRdb kept only the in-frame ones, dropping some. The sample carries tens of thousands of clones, about four fifths recorded once. The CDR3 totals 15 residues. Per germline, CDR1 PRHDT and CDR2 FYEKMQ (reference sequence). With V trimmed by 6 bases and J by 2 bases, 8 bases remained unmatched. The TCR sequence derives from a human donor with HPV-associated anogenital cancer. The sequencing here drew on blood, taken from a patient who underwent chemoradiotherapy. The chain is built from TRBV13 and TRBJ2-3, with 7 positions matching TRBD2. The CDR3: CASRFTGGYTDTQYF. CDR3 DNA sequence: TGTGCCAGCAGATTTACGGGGGGTTACACAGATACGCAGTATTTT.